A single sample gave rise to the 21 T cell receptor beta chains below, sequenced in a study of metastatic and nonmetastatic thyroid tumors. No patient received treatment before thyroid surgery. TCRdb reprocessed the PCR reads using MiXCR. The table lists around 23,000 clones, 28% of them singletons. The sample taken for sequencing was tumor tissue. The receptors were sampled from a male donor with papillary thyroid cancer or a benign thyroid nodule (not recorded which). Some clones in this sample may be carry-over from other donors' samples.

Regarding this clone: Just one base apart from a much larger clone, this may be a read error. Other DNA sequences in this specimen translate into the identical CDR3. This CDR3 is CASSPGTSGRGSTDTQYF. The DNA of the CDR3 is TGTGCCAGCTCACCGGGGACTAGCGGGAGAGGTTCCACAGATACGCAGTATTTT. This rearrangement joins TRBV18 to TRBJ2-3, with TRBD2 matching over 14 bases. The V gene end was trimmed by 3 bases and the J gene end by 2 bases; junction bases not matched to a gene: 7. The germline CDR1 and CDR2 sequences are KGHSH and LQKENI. This CDR3 region has 18 residues.

This clone was recorded a few times. The J gene is TRBJ1-2, the V gene TRBV6-1; D remains ambiguous. Trimming cost V 6 bases and J 0 bases, with 8 bases left between them. The CDR3 spans 13 residues. Germline loops: CDR1 MNHNS, CDR2 SASEGT. The CDR3 coding sequence is TGTGCCAGCAGACTAAAAGCTAACTATGGCTACACCTTC. Translating gives CASRLKANYGYTF.

This clone has a handful of counts. The chain employs TRBV20-1 and TRBJ2-7, with D unresolved. This CDR3 region has 13 residues. The germline V and J ends were trimmed by 7 bases and 1 base, with 14 bases remaining between them. Germline V gene lookup returns CDR1 DFQATT and CDR2 SNEGSKA (reference sequence). This CDR3 is CSVPEQRSYEQYF. The CDR3 coding sequence is TGCAGTGTGCCGGAACAGAGATCCTACGAGCAGTACTTC.

The CDR3 DNA follows: TGTGCCAGCAGTTTTATAGGGGATTACTCTGGAAACACCATATATTTT. This sequence encodes CASSFIGDYSGNTIYF. The chain joins TRBV28 to TRBJ1-3, with a possible D match to TRBD1 (5 bases). Trimming cost V 3 bases and J 0 bases, with 12 bases left between them. CDR1 is MDHEN and CDR2 is SYDVKM in the germline V gene. This CDR3 has 16 amino acids.

The J gene is TRBJ2-1, the V gene TRBV20-1, with unresolved D. CDR1 and CDR2 (germline): DFQATT, SNEGSKA (reference sequence). V was pared by 3 bases and J by 9 bases, with 12 bases between. The CDR3 covers 12 residues. CDR3 coding DNA: TGCAGTGCTAGCCCCAATGATGGTGAGCAGTTCTTC. It specifies CSASPNDGEQFF.

In its sample, this clone was seen a few times. The chain uses TRBV29-1 and TRBJ2-3, with D perhaps TRBD1 or TRBD2 (5 bases each). Between the trimmed V and J ends, which lost 4 bases and 4 bases, there was a span of 15 bases. Per the germline V gene, CDR1 is SQVTM and CDR2 is ANQGSEA. The CDR3 spans 14 residues. The CDR3 DNA is TGCAGCGTTGCTCCAGGGATCGGGGCAGATACGCAGTATTTT. It is translated as CSVAPGIGADTQYF.

The gene calls are TRBV5-1 and TRBJ2-1, with 11 positions matching TRBD2. With V trimmed by 0 bases and J by 2 bases, 1 base remained unmatched. The CDR3 is 16 amino acids. Germline values: CDR1 SGHRS, CDR2 YFSETQ. The CDR3 is CASSLVGLAAYNEQFF. For the CDR3, the DNA is TGCGCCAGCAGCTTGGTGGGACTAGCGGCCTACAATGAGCAGTTCTTC. The full variable domain, completed using reference TRBV5-1 and TRBJ2-1, is KAGVTQTPRYLIKTRGQQVTLSCSPISGHRSVSWYQQTPGQGLQFLFEYFSETQRNKGNFPGRFSGRQFSNSRSEMNVSTLELGDSALYLCASSLVGLAAYNEQFFGPGTRLTVL.

By sample fraction, this clone is medium-sized. In nucleotides, the CDR3 is TGCGCCAGCAGCCGAGAGGACAGCCGCACAGATACGCAGTATTTT. Translating gives CASSREDSRTDTQYF. The chain carries TRBV5-1 and TRBJ2-3, with a possible D match to TRBD1 (6 bases). In germline, CDR1 is SGHRS, CDR2 YFSETQ. The CDR3 spans 15 residues. V lost 4 bases and J lost 1, with 13 bases in between. The entire variable domain, with the rest obtained from reference TRBV5-1 and TRBJ2-3, is as follows: KAGVTQTPRYLIKTRGQQVTLSCSPISGHRSVSWYQQTPGQGLQFLFEYFSETQRNKGNFPGRFSGRQFSNSRSEMNVSTLELGDSALYLCASSREDSRTDTQYFGPGTRLTVL.

This clone was counted a few times. The chain employs TRBV28 and TRBJ1-2; a possible D gene is TRBD1 (5 bases). V dropped 4 bases and J dropped 8 bases, with 17 bases sitting between them. Germline-derived CDR1 and CDR2 are MDHEN and SYDVKM. The CDR3 extends over 14 amino acids. The DNA of the CDR3 is TGTGCCAGCAGTTCAGAAATACAGGAGAAAGGCTACACCTTC. Protein: CASSSEIQEKGYTF.

This clone was seen ten or more times. V and J are TRBV12-3 or TRBV12-4 and TRBJ2-3, with D perhaps given as TRBD1 or TRBD2 (5 bases each). CDR3 length: 15 amino acids. V gave up 6 bases and J gave up 6 bases, with 19 bases separating them. Written as DNA, the CDR3 is TGTGCCAGCAGCTTGGGGGAGACCTTTCGTGATACGCAGTATTTT. Translated: CASSLGETFRDTQYF.

The chain combines TRBV4-2 with TRBJ1-2, with 7 positions matching TRBD1. Unmatched junction bases numbered 8, after V lost 1 base and J lost 0 bases. Per the germline V gene, CDR1 is LGHNA and CDR2 is YNFKEQ. The CDR3 totals 17 residues. CDR3 sequence: CASSQVQAGQTNYGYTF. The CDR3 nucleotides are TGTGCCAGCAGCCAAGTTCAGGCGGGACAGACTAACTATGGCTACACCTTC.

This sequence joins TRBV20-1 and TRBJ2-7; 13 bases are shared with TRBD2. CDR1 DFQATT and CDR2 SNEGSKA come from the germline V gene (reference sequence). This CDR3 has 15 residues. The J segment lost 7 bases and the V segment lost 0 bases, leaving 6 bases of the junction unmatched. CDR3 amino acids: CSARDQGLAGWEQYF. DNA of the CDR3: TGCAGTGCTAGAGATCAGGGACTAGCGGGATGGGAGCAGTACTTC.

This clone was detected a few times. This chain connects TRBV2 to TRBJ1-2, with no clear D. Germline loops: CDR1 SNHLY, CDR2 FYNNEI. V was trimmed by 2 bases and J by 5 bases, leaving 9 bases between them. The length of the CDR3 is 13 residues. The chain's CDR3 is CASSEIREYGYTF. The CDR3 nucleotides read TGTGCCAGCAGTGAAATTAGAGAGTATGGCTACACCTTC.

J is TRBJ1-4 and V is TRBV30, with 8 bases matching TRBD1. Trimming cost V 2 bases and J 4 bases; bases outside gene matches: 6. Germline lookup yields CDR1 GTSNPN and CDR2 SVGIG (reference sequence). CDR3 length: 15 residues. The CDR3 spells CAWSNGQGYNEKLFF. CDR3 DNA sequence: TGTGCCTGGAGTAACGGACAGGGCTATAATGAAAAACTGTTTTTT.

The chain has TRBV7-2 and TRBJ1-1, with D unresolved. This CDR3 comprises 13 residues. Germline V gene lookup returns CDR1 SGHTA and CDR2 FQGNSA. V shed 5 bases and J shed 5 bases, with 12 bases lying between them. The CDR3 DNA reads TGTGCCAGCAGCGAGAGGGCGCGGACTGAAGCTTTCTTT. It yields the protein CASSERARTEAFF.

This clone was picked up a small number of times. The chain recombines TRBV7-9 with TRBJ2-1; D is undetermined. This CDR3 spans 12 amino acids. Germline V lookup: CDR1 SEHNR, CDR2 FQNEAQ (reference sequence). The V gene lost 2 bases and the J gene lost 11 bases, with 10 bases spanning the gap. In DNA form, the CDR3 reads TGTGCCAGCAGCTTACCCAAGATGAAGCAGTTCTTC. It codes for CASSLPKMKQFF.

By share, this clone ranks as medium-sized. The chain couples TRBV7-3 to TRBJ2-7, with D possibly called TRBD1 or TRBD2 (5 bases each). Germline assignment: CDR1 SGHTA and CDR2 FQGTGA. Trimming pared 2 bases from V and 5 bases from J, leaving 16 bases between. The CDR3 is 15 residues long. The CDR3 reads CASSLGDGALHEQYF. The DNA for the CDR3 is TGTGCCAGCAGCTTAGGGGACGGGGCTCTACACGAGCAGTACTTC.

The rearrangement joins TRBV7-9 to TRBJ2-1; D possibly corresponds to TRBD1 (6 bases). V was shortened by 2 bases and J by 14 bases, with 13 bases between the two germline ends. This CDR3 region has 12 residues. The V gene's germline CDR1 is SEHNR and CDR2 FQNEAQ (reference sequence). The CDR3 protein is CASSLFRGSKFF. The CDR3 DNA sequence: TGTGCCAGCAGCTTATTCAGGGGATCGAAGTTCTTC. Together with reference TRBV7-9 and TRBJ2-1, the CDR3 gives the full variable domain: DTGVSQNPRHKITKRGQNVTFRCDPISEHNRLYWYRQTLGQGPEFLTYFQNEAQLEKSRLLSDRFSAERPKGSFSTLEIQRTEQGDSAMYLCASSLFRGSKFFGPGTRLTVL.

The chain joins TRBV20-1 to TRBJ1-2, with TRBD1 as a possible D gene (6 bases). The CDR3 has 14 residues. Germline assignment: CDR1 DFQATT and CDR2 SNEGSKA (reference sequence). Trimming removed 6 bases from V and 8 bases from J, with 22 bases in between. DNA of the CDR3: TGCAGTGCCACCGGACAGACCTTAGGGGGAGGCTACACCTTC. Translated: CSATGQTLGGGYTF.

CDR3 in amino acids: CASSLTISFNTEAFF. Written as DNA, the CDR3 is TGTGCCAGCAGTTTGACTATTAGTTTCAACACTGAAGCTTTCTTT. V usage is TRBV27 and J usage is TRBJ1-1; the D is unclear. Per the germline V gene, CDR1 is MNHEY and CDR2 is SMNVEV (reference sequence). Trimming shortened V by 3 bases and J by 2 bases, and 13 bases separated the two germline ends. This CDR3 spans 15 amino acids.

By sample share, this clone is medium-sized. This chain connects TRBV12-3 or TRBV12-4 to TRBJ2-7; possibly TRBD1 for D (6 bases). The CDR3 consists of 14 residues. The V end lost 2 bases, the J end lost 6 bases, and 14 bases lay between the germline ends. The CDR3 bases are TGTGCCAGCAGTTTACGGCAGGGGTTGGGCGAGCAGTACTTC. It translates to CASSLRQGLGEQYF.